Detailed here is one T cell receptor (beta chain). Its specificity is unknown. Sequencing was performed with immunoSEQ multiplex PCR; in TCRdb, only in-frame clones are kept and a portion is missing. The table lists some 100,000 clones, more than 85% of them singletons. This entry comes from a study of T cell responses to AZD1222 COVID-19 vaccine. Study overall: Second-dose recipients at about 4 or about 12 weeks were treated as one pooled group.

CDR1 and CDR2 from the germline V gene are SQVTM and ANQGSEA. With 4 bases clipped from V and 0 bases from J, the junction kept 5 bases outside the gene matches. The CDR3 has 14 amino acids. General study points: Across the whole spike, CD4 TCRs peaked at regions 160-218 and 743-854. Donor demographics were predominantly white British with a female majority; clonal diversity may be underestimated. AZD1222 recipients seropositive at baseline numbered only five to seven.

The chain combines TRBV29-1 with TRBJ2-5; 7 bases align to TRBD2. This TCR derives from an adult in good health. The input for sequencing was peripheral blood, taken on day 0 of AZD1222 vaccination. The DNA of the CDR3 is TGCAGCGTTGGGCTAGCGGACAACCAAGAGACCCAGTACTTC. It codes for CSVGLADNQETQYF.